The table lists the clone carrying this T cell receptor (beta chain) with a few counts. What it binds is not known. PCR used 60 Vbeta primers and 13 Jbeta primers. Generated by immunoSEQ multiplex PCR, the TCRdb table keeps only in-frame clones and is missing some. The sample lists roughly 100,000 clones, almost 85% seen once, with around 5.6% in the top ten. The sample originates from a study of cytomegalovirus exposure and HLA in healthy donors. Across the study: T cells numbering around 180 million yielded some 100 million unique TCR beta sequences in an earlier analysis. Overall study results and limits: Immune exposure information available was restricted to CMV serostatus. On later analysis, the bulk of CMV-associated TCR beta chains appeared to be HLA-restricted. Among TCR beta chains, those listed as cytomegalovirus-associated numbered over 150.

V was cut by 6 bases and J by 7 bases, with 9 bases left in between. Germline CDR1 is SGHTA and CDR2 is FQGTGA. This CDR3 contains 12 residues. The chain carries TRBV7-3 and TRBJ2-2, with unresolved D. The source material was PBMCs. The receptor was isolated from a woman between 18 and 30 years old in good health and CMV-seropositive. The CDR3 is CASRQNDGELFF. CDR3 coding DNA: TGTGCCAGCAGACAAAACGACGGGGAGCTGTTTTTT.